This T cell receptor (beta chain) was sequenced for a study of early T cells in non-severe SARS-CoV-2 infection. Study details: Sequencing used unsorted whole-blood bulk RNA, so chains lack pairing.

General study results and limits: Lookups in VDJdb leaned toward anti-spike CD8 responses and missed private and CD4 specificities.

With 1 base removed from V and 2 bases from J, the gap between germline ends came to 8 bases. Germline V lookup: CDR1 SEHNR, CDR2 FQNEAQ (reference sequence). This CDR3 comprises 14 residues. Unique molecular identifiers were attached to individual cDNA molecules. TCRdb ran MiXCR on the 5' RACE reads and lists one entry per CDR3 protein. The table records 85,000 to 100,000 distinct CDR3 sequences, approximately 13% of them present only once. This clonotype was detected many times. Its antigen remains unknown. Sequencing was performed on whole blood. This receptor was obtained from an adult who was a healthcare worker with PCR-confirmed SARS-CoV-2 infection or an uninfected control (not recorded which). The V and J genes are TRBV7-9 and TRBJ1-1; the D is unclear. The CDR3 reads CASSLGQKNTEAFF. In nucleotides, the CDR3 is TGTGCCAGCAGCTTAGGGCAGAAAAACACTGAAGCTTTCTTT. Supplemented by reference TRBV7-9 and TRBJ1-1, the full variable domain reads DTGVSQNPRHKITKRGQNVTFRCDPISEHNRLYWYRQTLGQGPEFLTYFQNEAQLEKSRLLSDRFSAERPKGSFSTLEIQRTEQGDSAMYLCASSLGQKNTEAFFGQGTRLTVV.